What follows are 31 T cell receptor beta chains derived from one specimen sequenced in a study of OX40 agonist ivuxolimab in advanced cancers. Libraries were prepared by immunoSEQ multiplex PCR; TCRdb keeps only in-frame clonotypes and omits some of them. The repertoire holds tens of thousands of clones, about 91% seen once, with 2.3% in the top ten. The sequencing here drew on CD4+ or CD8+ T cells sorted from blood, taken in a trial of the OX40 agonist ivuxolimab. All receptors derive from an adult with an advanced solid tumor such as melanoma, head and neck, liver or kidney cancer.

The rearrangement joins TRBV7-3 to TRBJ1-1, with 9 bases that match TRBD1. This CDR3 comprises 14 residues. With V trimmed by 5 bases and J by 5 bases, 6 bases remained unmatched. Germline V gives CDR1 SGHTA, CDR2 FQGTGA. In DNA, the CDR3 is TGTGCCAGCAGCCCCGGGACAGGGCCGACTGAAGCTTTCTTT. Residues: CASSPGTGPTEAFF.

Remarks on this clone: In the same sample, other DNA sequences code for this CDR3. The chain is built from TRBV28 and TRBJ2-1; 7 nucleotides align to TRBD2. Germline loops: CDR1 MDHEN, CDR2 SYDVKM. The trim removed 3 bases at V and 7 bases at J, leaving 3 bases unmatched. This CDR3 spans 13 amino acids. The CDR3 here is CASSLGGWNEQFF. The CDR3, as DNA: TGTGCCAGCAGTTTGGGGGGGTGGAATGAGCAGTTCTTC.

The rearrangement joins TRBV27 to TRBJ1-4; possibly TRBD1 for D (6 bases). CDR1 is MNHEY and CDR2 is SMNVEV in the germline V gene (reference sequence). Trimming stripped 6 bases from V and 3 bases from J, with 11 bases between. CDR3 length: 14 residues. CDR3 nucleotides: TGTGCCAGCAGCAGGGGAGTTCCTAATGAAAAACTGTTTTTT. It specifies CASSRGVPNEKLFF.

The rearrangement joins TRBV11-1 to TRBJ1-2; unclear D gene. The length of the CDR3 is 13 residues. V was clipped by 1 base and J by 0 bases, with 3 bases between them. Germline CDR1 SGHAT, CDR2 FQDESV (reference sequence). CDR3 nucleotide sequence: TGTGCCAGCAGCTTAGGGACTAACTATGGCTACACCTTC. This translates into CASSLGTNYGYTF. Variable domain in full (rest from reference TRBV11-1 and TRBJ1-2): EAEVAQSPRYKITEKSQAVAFWCDPISGHATLYWYRQILGQGPELLVQFQDESVVDDSQLPKDRFSAERLKGVDSTLKIQPAELGDSAMYLCASSLGTNYGYTFGSGTRLTVV.

V is TRBV6-6 and J is TRBJ2-1; no firm D call. Trimming removed 5 bases from V and 7 bases from J, with 15 bases in between. The CDR3 is made up of 14 amino acids. Germline values: CDR1 MNHNY, CDR2 SVGAGI (reference sequence). The CDR3 sequence is CASSQPMEKNEQFF. As DNA, the CDR3 is TGTGCCAGCAGTCAACCTATGGAGAAGAATGAGCAGTTCTTC.

V is TRBV6-5 and J is TRBJ2-5; no definite D call. Germline CDR1 is MNHEY and CDR2 is SVGAGI. V was trimmed by 6 bases and J by 3 bases, leaving 8 bases between them. This CDR3 has 12 residues. The CDR3, as DNA: TGTGCCAGCAGCAGCCTTAAAGAGACCCAGTACTTC. It specifies CASSSLKETQYF.

This rearrangement joins TRBV5-1 to TRBJ1-1; 8 bases match TRBD1. The CDR3 runs to 14 residues. V lost 1 base and J lost 4; bases outside the gene matches: 3. Per germline, CDR1 SGHRS and CDR2 YFSETQ. The CDR3 nucleotides are TGCGCCAGCAGCTTGCCCGGACAGGGCACTGAAGCTTTCTTT. Translating gives CASSLPGQGTEAFF.

CDR3 sequence (DNA): TGTGCCAGCAGTTCTCCCCGGACAGACTATGGCTACACCTTC. Amino acid sequence: CASSSPRTDYGYTF. The V gene is TRBV6-5, the J gene TRBJ1-2, with D possibly matching TRBD1 (6 bases). The germline CDR1 and CDR2 sequences are MNHEY and SVGAGI. Between the trimmed V and J ends, which lost 4 bases and 3 bases, there was a span of 12 bases. The CDR3 is 14 residues long.

This chain connects TRBV30 to TRBJ1-5, with a weak D call TRBD1 (5 bases). Germline-derived CDR1 and CDR2 are GTSNPN and SVGIG (reference sequence). The CDR3 extends over 14 amino acids. V lost 2 bases and J lost 3, with 11 bases in between. As DNA, the CDR3 is TGTGCCTGGAGTTTAAGGGGCAACAATCAGCCCCAGCATTTT. It translates to CAWSLRGNNQPQHF. Looking up the rest from reference TRBV30 and TRBJ1-5 gives the full variable domain: SQTIHQWPATLVQPVGSPLSLECTVEGTSNPNLYWYRQAAGRGLQLLFYSVGIGQISSEVPQNLSASRPQDRQFILSSKKLLLSDSGFYLCAWSLRGNNQPQHFGDGTRLSIL.

The table lists this clone with a count of one. V is TRBV30 and J is TRBJ2-4, with D possibly called TRBD1 or TRBD2 (7 bases each). The germline V gene encodes CDR1 GTSNPN and CDR2 SVGIG (reference sequence). The CDR3 loop spans 15 amino acids. Trimming cost V 4 bases and J 3 bases, with 16 bases left between them. DNA of the CDR3: TGTGCCTGGATTTACAGGGGAGGGGGCAAAAACATTCAGTACTTC. It translates to CAWIYRGGGKNIQYF.

The rearrangement links TRBV5-8 to TRBJ2-7; the D is unclear. The CDR3 runs to 14 residues. From germline, CDR1 is SGHTS and CDR2 YDEGEE. Between the trimmed V and J ends, which lost 0 bases and 6 bases, there was a span of 13 bases. The CDR3 spells CASSLELGNLEQYF. In DNA, the CDR3 is TGTGCCAGCAGCTTGGAACTGGGAAACCTCGAGCAGTACTTC.

The rearrangement links TRBV4-1 to TRBJ2-7; TRBD2 matches at 12 bases. Per the germline V gene, CDR1 is MGHRA and CDR2 is YSYEKL. The V segment lost 0 bases and the J segment 6 bases; nucleotides outside the gene matches: 9. CDR3 length: 17 amino acids. This chain's CDR3 is CASSQDVASGRVREQYF. CDR3 nucleotides: TGCGCCAGCAGCCAAGATGTCGCTAGCGGGAGGGTTCGCGAGCAGTACTTC.

The J gene is TRBJ2-7, the V gene TRBV9; TRBD1 aligns across 7 bases. V was pared by 3 bases and J by 8 bases, with 5 bases of the junction left unmatched. The CDR3 has 12 amino acids. The germline CDR1 and CDR2 sequences are SGDLS and YYNGEE. For the CDR3, the DNA is TGTGCCAGCAGCGGACAGGGTTCACAGCAGTACTTC. This codes for CASSGQGSQQYF. Filled out from reference TRBV9 and TRBJ2-7, the complete variable domain reads DSGVTQTPKHLITATGQRVTLRCSPRSGDLSVYWYQQSLDQGLQFLIQYYNGEERAKGNILERFSAQQFPDLHSELNLSSLELGDSALYFCASSGQGSQQYFGPGTRLTVT.

The J gene is TRBJ2-3, the V gene TRBV7-9; a weak D match, TRBD2 (6 bases). Germline CDR1 reads SEHNR; CDR2 reads FQNEAQ (reference sequence). The V end lost 4 bases, the J end lost 0 bases, and 11 bases lay between the germline ends. The CDR3 is 15 residues long. The CDR3 reads CASSSPGTSTDTQYF. In nucleotides, the CDR3 is TGTGCCAGCAGCTCCCCAGGGACTAGCACAGATACGCAGTATTTT.

This chain links TRBV2 with TRBJ1-1; a weak D match, TRBD1 (6 bases). The CDR3 loop spans 14 amino acids. Germline CDR1 SNHLY, CDR2 FYNNEI. The V and J ends lost 4 bases and 1 base respectively, with 10 bases between them. The CDR3 reads CASSARTANTEAFF. CDR3 nucleotide sequence: TGTGCCAGCAGTGCAAGGACAGCGAACACTGAAGCTTTCTTT.

The genes are TRBV27 and TRBJ2-7; 10 bases line up with TRBD2. J gave up 7 bases and V 7 bases, and 16 bases lay outside the gene matches. The CDR3 length is 16 residues. The germline CDR1 and CDR2 sequences are MNHEY and SMNVEV (reference sequence). The CDR3 protein is CASTSLVASGSREQYF. In DNA form, the CDR3 reads TGTGCCAGCACCTCCTTAGTGGCTAGCGGGAGTAGGGAGCAGTACTTC.

The rearrangement uses TRBV28 and TRBJ1-1, with TRBD1 identical over 7 bases. From germline, CDR1 is MDHEN and CDR2 SYDVKM. With V trimmed by 4 bases and J by 10 bases, 12 bases remained unmatched. The CDR3 length is 14 residues. CDR3 sequence (DNA): TGTGCCAGCAGTTCGACAGGGATCTACAACCGAGCTTTCTTT. Its protein product is CASSSTGIYNRAFF.

The chain employs TRBV20-1 and TRBJ2-5; D unresolved. Trimming stripped 1 base from V and 6 bases from J, with 6 bases between. Germline lookup yields CDR1 DFQATT and CDR2 SNEGSKA (reference sequence). The CDR3 covers 11 residues. Written as DNA, the CDR3 is TGCAGTGCTAGAGGCGGAAAGACCCAGTACTTC. The encoded protein is CSARGGKTQYF.

The chain is built from TRBV7-9 and TRBJ1-5; the D is unclear. V lost 3 bases, J lost 1 base, and 10 bases lay in between. The CDR3 extends over 15 amino acids. Germline V CDR1 and CDR2: SEHNR, FQNEAQ (reference sequence). CDR3 nucleotides: TGTGCCAGCAGCTTTTTGGTGGGGAGCAATCAGCCCCAGCATTTT. Amino acids: CASSFLVGSNQPQHF.

The gene calls are TRBV18 and TRBJ2-7; 8 bases align to TRBD1. The CDR3 contains 16 residues. Germline V gives CDR1 KGHSH, CDR2 LQKENI. V was clipped by 0 bases and J by 6 bases; unmatched bases: 10. The CDR3 DNA is TGTGCCAGCTCACCACCCGGCAGGGGGCGGTCTGGCGAGCAGTACTTC. It encodes CASSPPGRGRSGEQYF.

The V and J genes are TRBV12-2 and TRBJ2-7; whether TRBD2, the table's D call, matches the DNA was not checked. TRBV12-2 constitutes a pseudogene. CDR3 length: 19 residues. CDR3 sequence: CASRLERLAGTGVSYEQYF. The CDR3 DNA sequence: TGTGCAAGTCGCTTAGAGCGACTAGCGGGAACCGGGGTCTCCTACGAGCAGTACTTC.

This sequence joins TRBV5-1 and TRBJ2-7; the match to TRBD1 covers 10 bases. Germline V gene lookup returns CDR1 SGHRS and CDR2 YFSETQ. The CDR3 sequence is 15 residues long. The V segment lost 5 bases and the J segment 1 base; nucleotides outside the gene matches: 6. The CDR3 reads CASSNGDRGSYEQYF. CDR3 DNA: TGCGCCAGCAGTAACGGGGACAGGGGATCCTACGAGCAGTACTTC. The full variable domain, its missing parts supplied by reference TRBV5-1 and TRBJ2-7, is KAGVTQTPRYLIKTRGQQVTLSCSPISGHRSVSWYQQTPGQGLQFLFEYFSETQRNKGNFPGRFSGRQFSNSRSEMNVSTLELGDSALYLCASSNGDRGSYEQYFGPGTRLTVT.

This chain links TRBV9 with TRBJ2-2; 13 bases agree with TRBD2. The CDR3 is made up of 18 amino acids. Unmatched junction bases numbered 11, after V lost 4 bases and J lost 5 bases. Germline CDR1 SGDLS, CDR2 YYNGEE. Here the CDR3 reads CASSPSLAGGRMTGELFF. CDR3 DNA sequence: TGTGCCAGCAGCCCGTCACTAGCGGGAGGGAGAATGACCGGGGAGCTGTTTTTT.

The chain employs TRBV19 and TRBJ2-6; TRBD1 is a possible D gene (5 bases). The germline gives CDR1 LNHDA, CDR2 SQIVND (reference sequence). The CDR3 is made up of 14 amino acids. V gave up 5 bases and J gave up 2 bases, with 7 bases separating them. The CDR3: CASSLGAGANVLTF. The CDR3 nucleotides read TGTGCCAGTAGTCTAGGGGCTGGGGCCAACGTCCTGACTTTC. Full variable domain (outside the CDR3, taken from reference TRBV19 and TRBJ2-6): DGGITQSPKYLFRKEGQNVTLSCEQNLNHDAMYWYRQDPGQGLRLIYYSQIVNDFQKGDIAEGYSVSREKKESFPLTVTSAQKNPTAFYLCASSLGAGANVLTFGAGSRLTVL.

This clone was detected once. The chain carries TRBV7-9 and TRBJ1-1; maybe TRBD1 (5 bases). The CDR3 has 13 amino acids. Germline V gene sequence: CDR1 SEHNR, CDR2 FQNEAQ (reference sequence). Trimming shortened V by 1 base and J by 9 bases, and 12 bases separated the two germline ends. Here the CDR3 reads CASSLEGAGKAFF. CDR3 bases: TGTGCCAGCAGCTTAGAAGGGGCCGGGAAAGCTTTCTTT. Using reference TRBV7-9 and TRBJ1-1 for the parts outside the CDR3, the full variable domain is DTGVSQNPRHKITKRGQNVTFRCDPISEHNRLYWYRQTLGQGPEFLTYFQNEAQLEKSRLLSDRFSAERPKGSFSTLEIQRTEQGDSAMYLCASSLEGAGKAFFGQGTRLTVV.

This chain links TRBV7-2 with TRBJ2-5; the match to TRBD1 covers 10 bases. The CDR3 sequence is 14 residues long. Per the germline V gene, CDR1 is SGHTA and CDR2 is FQGNSA. The ends lost 5 bases at V and 7 bases at J; junction bases unmatched: 7. The CDR3 loop is CASSPGTGVGTQYF. In nucleotides, the CDR3 is TGTGCCAGCAGCCCCGGGACAGGGGTTGGGACCCAGTACTTC.

V is TRBV11-2 and J is TRBJ2-7, with a weak D call TRBD2 (6 bases). Germline CDR1 is SGHAT and CDR2 is FQNNGV. The CDR3 is made up of 14 amino acids. Trimming cost V 1 base and J 2 bases, with 9 bases left between them. The DNA for the CDR3 is TGTGCCAGCAGCTTAGTCGGGGGTCCCTACGAGCAGTACTTC. It encodes CASSLVGGPYEQYF.

J is TRBJ2-1 and V is TRBV6-1, with D possibly called TRBD1 or TRBD2 (5 bases each). The V end was cut by 1 base, the J end by 7 bases, with 17 bases between. Germline lookup yields CDR1 MNHNS and CDR2 SASEGT. The CDR3 contains 16 residues. CDR3 DNA: TGTGCCAGCAGTGAAGGTCAGGGAGTAGTTCGGAATGAGCAGTTCTTC. Protein: CASSEGQGVVRNEQFF.

The chain couples TRBV10-3 to TRBJ2-1, with 10 bases matching TRBD1. The CDR3 is 15 amino acids. V shed 7 bases, J shed 12 bases, and the junction held 15 bases outside the gene matches. CDR1 is ENHRY and CDR2 is SYGVKD in the germline V gene. In DNA, the CDR3 is TGTGCCATCAACTCACCCCGGGACAGGGGTCTGAGGCAGTTCTTC. Protein sequence: CAINSPRDRGLRQFF.

The V call is TRBV2, the J call TRBJ2-7; TRBD1 matches at 7 bases. Germline V gene data show CDR1 as SNHLY and CDR2 as FYNNEI. This CDR3 spans 15 amino acids. Trimming cost V 7 bases and J 5 bases; bases outside gene matches: 14. The CDR3 here is CASKTGETAGHEQYF. The CDR3 nucleotides read TGTGCCAGCAAAACAGGGGAGACGGCTGGACACGAGCAGTACTTC.

This chain joins TRBV5-1 and TRBJ1-2; D is ambiguous. This CDR3 is built from 14 residues. V lost 0 bases to trimming and J lost 0 bases, with 6 bases between them. The germline V gene encodes CDR1 SGHRS and CDR2 YFSETQ. CDR3 sequence reads: CASSLGPTNYGYTF. As DNA, the CDR3 is TGCGCCAGCAGCTTGGGACCTACTAACTATGGCTACACCTTC.